This passage covers 4 T cell receptor beta chains from one sample sequenced in a study of shared clonotypes between healthy human individuals. TCRdb keeps only in-frame clones here, not all; method: immunoSEQ multiplex PCR. This table has 2 million to 2.5 million clones, over 90% appearing once. Sample: naive CD4+ T cells from PBMCs. Noted subset: CD45RA+ positively selected. The receptors were gathered from a man aged 18-30 years in good health. Some clones in this sample may be carry-over from other donors' samples.

This chain links TRBV18 with TRBJ1-6, with a possible D match to TRBD1 (5 bases). V was pared by 4 bases and J by 9 bases, with 16 bases between. The length of the CDR3 is 15 residues. Germline CDR1 reads KGHSH; CDR2 reads LQKENI. DNA of the CDR3: TGTGCCAGCTCACTCGGGAATACGGGGGGTTCACCCCTCCACTTT. This translates into CASSLGNTGGSPLHF. Variable domain in full (rest from reference TRBV18 and TRBJ1-6): NAGVMQNPRHLVRRRGQEARLRCSPMKGHSHVYWYRQLPEEGLKFMVYLQKENIIDESGMPKERFSAEFPKEGPSILRIQQVVRGDSAAYFCASSLGNTGGSPLHFGNGTRLTVT.

V gene TRBV5-1 combines with J gene TRBJ1-4; no clear D. From germline, CDR1 is SGHRS and CDR2 YFSETQ. The CDR3 is 15 residues long. V shed 7 bases and J shed 3 bases, with 16 bases lying between them. The CDR3 DNA reads TGCGCCAGCGGTAGAAGGGCGGAACCTAATGAAAAACTGTTTTTT. Translating it yields CASGRRAEPNEKLFF.

This clone was found once. The chain uses TRBV19 and TRBJ2-1; TRBD1 matches 7 bases. The CDR3 has 18 amino acids. Trimming cost V 3 bases and J 0 bases; bases outside gene matches: 11. In germline, CDR1 is LNHDA, CDR2 SQIVND (reference sequence). The DNA of the CDR3 is TGTGCCAGTAGTATCAGAGGGGGCGGTGCGGCCTCCTACAATGAGCAGTTCTTC. As protein: CASSIRGGGAASYNEQFF. Full variable domain (rest looked up from reference TRBV19 and TRBJ2-1): DGGITQSPKYLFRKEGQNVTLSCEQNLNHDAMYWYRQDPGQGLRLIYYSQIVNDFQKGDIAEGYSVSREKKESFPLTVTSAQKNPTAFYLCASSIRGGGAASYNEQFFGPGTRLTVL.

V is TRBV30 and J is TRBJ2-3; no clear D gene. This CDR3 is built from 11 residues. Germline V gives CDR1 GTSNPN, CDR2 SVGIG (reference sequence). Trimming stripped 1 base from V and 10 bases from J, with 9 bases between. The CDR3 bases are TGTGCCTGGAGTGGGTACACAGCGCAGTATTTT. Encoded protein: CAWSGYTAQYF.